This paragraph covers one T cell receptor beta chain sequence. Its antigen remains unidentified. Primers: 60 Vbeta forward and 13 Jbeta reverse. Only in-frame clones appear in the TCRdb table, and some are missing; sequencing was by immunoSEQ multiplex PCR. The table shows about 110,000 clones, with over 70% occurring only once. This specimen belongs to a study of cytomegalovirus exposure and HLA in healthy donors. Regarding the study as a whole: Later analysis found that TCR beta chains associated with HLA were more clonally expanded than other, equally common chains. In a later analysis, at a false discovery rate of 0.05, approximately 16,000 TCR beta sequences matched HLA alleles.

Material for sequencing was PBMCs. This receptor was obtained from a man in his thirties or forties in good health and CMV-seronegative.

The CDR3 coding sequence is TGCAGCGTTGGACAGGGGAGGACTGAAGCTTTCTTT. Translated: CSVGQGRTEAFF. The J gene is TRBJ1-1, the V gene TRBV29-1; the match to TRBD1 covers 8 bases. CDR1 and CDR2 (germline): SQVTM, ANQGSEA. With V trimmed by 4 bases and J by 5 bases, 3 bases remained unmatched. The CDR3 runs 12 residues. Full variable domain (rest looked up from reference TRBV29-1 and TRBJ1-1): SAVISQKPSRDICQRGTSLTIQCQVDSQVTMMFWYRQQPGQSLTLIATANQGSEATYESGFVIDKFPISRPNLTFSTLTVSNMSPEDSSIYLCSVGQGRTEAFFGQGTRLTVV.